The T cell receptor beta chain under discussion was sequenced for a study of cytomegalovirus exposure and HLA in healthy donors. CDR3 length: 18 residues. Germline lookup yields CDR1 MNHEY and CDR2 SMNVEV (reference sequence). Unmatched junction bases numbered 14, after V lost 6 bases and J lost 1 base. Both 60 Vbeta primers and 13 Jbeta primers went into the PCR. Profiling relied on immunoSEQ multiplex PCR, and the TCRdb table lists in-frame clones only, not all of them. Of around 230,000 clones detected, about 85% appear once; the ten largest clones hold 0.2% to 0.25%. V usage is TRBV27 and J usage is TRBJ2-1, with 8 bases that match TRBD2. The clonotype was recovered from a girl aged 2 to 10 in good health and CMV-seronegative. The sequenced sample consisted of PBMCs. CDR3 coding DNA: TGTGCCAGCAGCTTAAACGGGGGGGCAGGGCTGTCCTACAATGAGCAGTTCTTC. Protein: CASSLNGGAGLSYNEQFF.